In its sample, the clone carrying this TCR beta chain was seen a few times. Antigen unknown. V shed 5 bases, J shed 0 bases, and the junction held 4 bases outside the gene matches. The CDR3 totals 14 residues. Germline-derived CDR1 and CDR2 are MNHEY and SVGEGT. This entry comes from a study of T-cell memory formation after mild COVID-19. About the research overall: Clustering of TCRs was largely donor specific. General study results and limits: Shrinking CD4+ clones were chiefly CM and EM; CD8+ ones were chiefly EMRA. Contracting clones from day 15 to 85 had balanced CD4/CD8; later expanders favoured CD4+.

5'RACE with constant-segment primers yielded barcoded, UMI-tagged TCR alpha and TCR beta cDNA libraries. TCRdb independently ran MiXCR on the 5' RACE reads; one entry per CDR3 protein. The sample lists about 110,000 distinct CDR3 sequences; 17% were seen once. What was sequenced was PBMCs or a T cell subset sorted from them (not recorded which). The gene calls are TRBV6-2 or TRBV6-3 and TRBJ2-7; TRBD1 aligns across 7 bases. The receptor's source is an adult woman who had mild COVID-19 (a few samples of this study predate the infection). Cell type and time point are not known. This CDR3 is CASSRDSGSYEQYF. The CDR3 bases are TGTGCCAGCAGTAGGGACAGCGGCTCCTACGAGCAGTACTTC.